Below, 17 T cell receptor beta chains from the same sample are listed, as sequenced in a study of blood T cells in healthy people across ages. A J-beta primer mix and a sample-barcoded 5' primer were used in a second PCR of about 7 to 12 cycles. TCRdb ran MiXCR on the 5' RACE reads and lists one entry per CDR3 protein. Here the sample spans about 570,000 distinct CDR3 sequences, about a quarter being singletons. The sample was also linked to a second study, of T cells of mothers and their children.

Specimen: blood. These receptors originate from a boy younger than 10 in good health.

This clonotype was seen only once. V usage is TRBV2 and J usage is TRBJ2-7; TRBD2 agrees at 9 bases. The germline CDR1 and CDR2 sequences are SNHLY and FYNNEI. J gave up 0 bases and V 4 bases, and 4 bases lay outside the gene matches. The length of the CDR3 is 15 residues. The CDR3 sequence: CASSGGTSSSYEQYF. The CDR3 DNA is TGTGCCAGCAGTGGTGGGACTAGCAGCTCCTACGAGCAGTACTTC. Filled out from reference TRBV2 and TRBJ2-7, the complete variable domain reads EPEVTQTPSHQVTQMGQEVILRCVPISNHLYFYWYRQILGQKVEFLVSFYNNEISEKSEIFDDQFSVERPDGSNFTLKIRSTKLEDSAMYFCASSGGTSSSYEQYFGPGTRLTVT.

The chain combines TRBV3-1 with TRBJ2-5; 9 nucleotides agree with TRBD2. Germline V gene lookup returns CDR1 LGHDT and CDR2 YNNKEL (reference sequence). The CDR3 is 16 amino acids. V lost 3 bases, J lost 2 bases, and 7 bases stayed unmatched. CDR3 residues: CASSQTLAGNQETQYF. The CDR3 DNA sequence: TGTGCCAGCAGCCAGACACTAGCGGGTAATCAAGAGACCCAGTACTTC.

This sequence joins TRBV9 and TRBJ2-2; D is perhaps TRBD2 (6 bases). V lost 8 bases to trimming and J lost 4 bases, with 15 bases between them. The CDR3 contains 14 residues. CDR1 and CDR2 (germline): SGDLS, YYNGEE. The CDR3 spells CASHRGLGTGELFF. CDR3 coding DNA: TGTGCCAGTCATCGGGGACTCGGCACCGGGGAGCTGTTTTTT. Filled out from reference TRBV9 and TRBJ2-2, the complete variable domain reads DSGVTQTPKHLITATGQRVTLRCSPRSGDLSVYWYQQSLDQGLQFLIQYYNGEERAKGNILERFSAQQFPDLHSELNLSSLELGDSALYFCASHRGLGTGELFFGEGSRLTVL.

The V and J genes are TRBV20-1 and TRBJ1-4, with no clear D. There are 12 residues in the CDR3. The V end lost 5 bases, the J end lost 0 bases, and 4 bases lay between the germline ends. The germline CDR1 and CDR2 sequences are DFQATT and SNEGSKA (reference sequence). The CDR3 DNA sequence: TGCAGTGCTCTTGCAACTAATGAAAAACTGTTTTTT. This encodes CSALATNEKLFF.

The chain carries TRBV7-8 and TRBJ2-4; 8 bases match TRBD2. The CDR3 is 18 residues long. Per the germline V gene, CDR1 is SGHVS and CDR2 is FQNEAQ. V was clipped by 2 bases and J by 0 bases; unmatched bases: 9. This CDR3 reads CASSLMAGGHLAKNIQYF. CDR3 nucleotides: TGTGCCAGCAGCTTAATGGCGGGGGGCCACTTAGCCAAAAACATTCAGTACTTC.

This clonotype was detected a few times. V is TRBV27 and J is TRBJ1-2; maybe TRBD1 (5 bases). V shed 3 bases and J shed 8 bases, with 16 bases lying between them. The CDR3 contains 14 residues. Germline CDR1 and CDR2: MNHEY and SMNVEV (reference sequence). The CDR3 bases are TGTGCCAGCAGTTTCGGAGGGGCCGTTCGCGGCTACACCTTC. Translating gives CASSFGGAVRGYTF.

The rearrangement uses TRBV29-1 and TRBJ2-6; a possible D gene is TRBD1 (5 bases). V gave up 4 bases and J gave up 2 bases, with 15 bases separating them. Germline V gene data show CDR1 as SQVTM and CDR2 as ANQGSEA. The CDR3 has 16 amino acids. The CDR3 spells CSVAQGWGPGANVLTF. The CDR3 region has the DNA TGCAGCGTTGCGCAGGGATGGGGTCCTGGGGCCAACGTCCTGACTTTC.

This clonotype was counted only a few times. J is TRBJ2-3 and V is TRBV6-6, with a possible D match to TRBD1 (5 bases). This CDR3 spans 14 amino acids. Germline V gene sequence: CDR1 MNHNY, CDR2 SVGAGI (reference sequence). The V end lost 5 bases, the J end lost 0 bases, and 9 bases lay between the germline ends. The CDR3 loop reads CASSRQPSTDTQYF. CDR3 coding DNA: TGTGCCAGCAGTCGACAGCCTAGCACAGATACGCAGTATTTT.

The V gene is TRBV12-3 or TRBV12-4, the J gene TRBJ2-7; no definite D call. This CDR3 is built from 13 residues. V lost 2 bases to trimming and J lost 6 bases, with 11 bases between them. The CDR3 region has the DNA TGTGCCAGCAGTTTATCGTTGGGTGGCGAGCAGTACTTC. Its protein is CASSLSLGGEQYF.

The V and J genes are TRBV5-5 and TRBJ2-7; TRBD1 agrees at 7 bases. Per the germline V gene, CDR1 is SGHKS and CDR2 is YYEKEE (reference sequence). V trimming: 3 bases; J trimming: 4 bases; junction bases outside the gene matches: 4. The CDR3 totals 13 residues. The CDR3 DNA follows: TGTGCCAGCAGCTGGGGGACAGCGTACGAGCAGTACTTC. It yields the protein CASSWGTAYEQYF.

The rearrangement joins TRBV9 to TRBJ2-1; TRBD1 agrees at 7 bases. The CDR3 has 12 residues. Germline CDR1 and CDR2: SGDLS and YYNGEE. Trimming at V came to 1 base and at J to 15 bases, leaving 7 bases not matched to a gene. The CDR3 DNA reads TGTGCCAGCAGCGTACGGACAGGCTATCTGTTCTTC. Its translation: CASSVRTGYLFF.

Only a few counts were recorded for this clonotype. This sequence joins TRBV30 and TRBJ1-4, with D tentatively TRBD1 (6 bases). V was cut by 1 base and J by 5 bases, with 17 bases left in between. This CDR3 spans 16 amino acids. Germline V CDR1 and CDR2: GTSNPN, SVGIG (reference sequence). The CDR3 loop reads CAWSAPEGGENEKLFF. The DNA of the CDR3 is TGTGCCTGGAGTGCCCCGGAGGGGGGGGAGAATGAAAAACTGTTTTTT.

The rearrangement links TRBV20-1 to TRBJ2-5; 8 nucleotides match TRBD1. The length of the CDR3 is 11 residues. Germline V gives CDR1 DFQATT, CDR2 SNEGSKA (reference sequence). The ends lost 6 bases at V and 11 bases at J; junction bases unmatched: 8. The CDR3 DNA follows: TGCAGTGCGAGACAGGGGCCTGAGCAGTACTTC. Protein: CSARQGPEQYF.

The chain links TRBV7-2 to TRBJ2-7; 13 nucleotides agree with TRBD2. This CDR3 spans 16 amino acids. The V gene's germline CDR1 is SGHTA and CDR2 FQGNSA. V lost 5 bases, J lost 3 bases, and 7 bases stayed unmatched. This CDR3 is CASSLLAGGKGYEQYF. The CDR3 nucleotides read TGTGCCAGCAGCCTACTAGCGGGAGGGAAAGGCTACGAGCAGTACTTC.

CDR3 region: CASSASGTAYGYTF. Written as DNA, the CDR3 is TGTGCCAGCAGCGCCTCCGGGACAGCTTATGGCTACACCTTC. The V and J genes are TRBV9 and TRBJ1-2; 7 bases match TRBD1. The junction had 7 bases not matched to a gene; V was cut back by 3 bases and J by 5 bases. CDR3 length equals 14 residues. The V gene's germline CDR1 is SGDLS and CDR2 YYNGEE.

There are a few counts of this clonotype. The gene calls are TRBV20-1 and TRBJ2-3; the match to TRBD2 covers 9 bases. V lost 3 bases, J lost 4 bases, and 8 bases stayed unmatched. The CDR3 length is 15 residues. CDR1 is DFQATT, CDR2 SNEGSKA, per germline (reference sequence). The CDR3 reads CSASVRTSAADTQYF. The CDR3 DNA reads TGCAGTGCTAGCGTTCGGACTAGCGCTGCAGATACGCAGTATTTT.

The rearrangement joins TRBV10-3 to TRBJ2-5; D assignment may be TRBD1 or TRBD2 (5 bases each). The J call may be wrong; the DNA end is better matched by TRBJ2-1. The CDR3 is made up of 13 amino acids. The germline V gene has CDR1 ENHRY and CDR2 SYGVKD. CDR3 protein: CASPGPPGPEQFF. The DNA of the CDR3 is TGTGCCAGCCCGGGACCGCCGGGACCCGAGCAGTTCTTC.